Reported below is one T cell receptor beta chain. This record comes from a study of blood T cell repertoires in COVID-19. Study-wide context: PBMCs, B-cell-depleted T cells, or T cells were the source of the cDNA or gDNA that made up the material.

Per the original data handling: Using reference gene primer amplification, nucleated cell counts were estimated. This table comes from immunoSEQ multiplex PCR, and its TCRdb copy is limited to in-frame clones, with some not included. That table gives V, J and clone size, and the DNA gave D and trimming. The repertoire consists of approximately 200,000 clones, with 88% occurring once and the leading ten covering around 2.9%. Germline values: CDR1 SGHTS, CDR2 YDEGEE. This CDR3 has 14 amino acids. Between the trimmed V and J ends, which lost 5 bases and 6 bases, there was a span of 18 bases. This chain uses TRBV5-8 with TRBJ2-7; D is perhaps TRBD2 (6 bases). The sequencing sample was made of peripheral blood. This sequence was found in a woman aged 55-69 years with acute or convalescent COVID-19. The CDR3 DNA follows: TGTGCCAGCAGTCCCGGGACTTATCCCCCCGAGCAGTACTTC. Its protein is CASSPGTYPPEQYF. Full variable domain (missing parts from reference TRBV5-8 and TRBJ2-7): EAGVTQSPTHLIKTRGQQATLRCSPISGHTSVYWYQQALGLGLQFLLWYDEGEERNRGNFPPRFSGRQFPNYSSELNVNALELEDSALYLCASSPGTYPPEQYFGPGTRLTVT.